One and the same sample provided the 11 T cell receptor delta chains below, sequenced in a study of gamma delta lymphoproliferative disorders and STAT genes. TCRdb fed the multiplex PCR reads to CATT. Of hundreds of delta-chain clones in the sample, 1.5% to 2% were seen once. PBMCs from patients and controls supplied the genomic DNA for sequencing. The sample comprised blood. The receptors were gathered from a human donor in good health.

The rearrangement joins TRDV2 to TRDJ1; 10 bases agree with TRDD3. Germline V gene lookup returns CDR1 GEAIGNYY and CDR2 EKD. Trimming cost V 0 bases and J 4 bases; bases outside gene matches: 16. The CDR3 spans 19 residues. CDR3 in DNA: TGTGCCTGTGACACCGTAGAGGGATGGGGGATACAGGCGGGCGATAAACTCATCTTT. This codes for CACDTVEGWGIQAGDKLIF.

CDR3 amino acids: CACDTVGSNTDKLIF. The CDR3 DNA is TGTGCCTGTGACACCGTTGGGAGCAACACCGATAAACTCATCTTT. The genes are TRDV2 and TRDJ1; D gene uncertain. V was trimmed by 0 bases and J by 0 bases, leaving 10 bases between them. Looked up from germline, CDR1 is GEAIGNYY and CDR2 is EKD. CDR3 length: 15 residues.

The table lists this clone with a few counts. The protein recorded in TCRdb matches a much larger clone and deviates from this DNA's translation at residue 4, suggesting a read error; the protein here is obtained by translating the DNA. The chain joins TRDV2 to TRDJ1, with D perhaps matching TRDD3 (5 bases). The germline V gene has CDR1 GEAIGNYY and CDR2 EKD. The CDR3 length is 15 residues. The CDR3 protein is CACHTVGEYTDKLIF. CDR3 in DNA: TGTGCCTGTCACACCGTCGGGGAGTACACCGATAAACTCATCTTT.

About this clone itself: This DNA's translation differs at residue 16 from TCRdb's protein, which comes from a much larger clone; a read error is likely, and the protein shown is translated from the DNA. J is TRDJ3 and V is TRDV2; 10 bases align to TRDD3. The germline gives CDR1 GEAIGNYY, CDR2 EKD. CDR3 size: 20 residues. CDR3 sequence (DNA): TGTGCCTGTGACTTCGTACTGGGGGATCCGAGCTCCTGGGACACCCAACAGATGTTTTTC. This codes for CACDFVLGDPSSWDTQQMFF.

On this clone itself: Possible read error: a much larger clone is one base away. Different DNA sequences within this sample yield the same CDR3. V gene TRDV2 combines with J gene TRDJ1, with TRDD3 matching over 13 bases. Germline CDR1 is GEAIGNYY and CDR2 is EKD. The CDR3 is 19 residues long. V shed 0 bases and J 0 bases; nucleotides not matched to a gene: 9. The CDR3: CACDTLLGDTRSNTDKLIF. DNA of the CDR3: TGTGCCTGTGACACCCTACTGGGGGATACGCGTAGTAACACCGATAAACTCATCTTT.

There are a few counts of this clone. The TCRdb record carries a much larger clone's protein, which differs from this DNA's translation at residue 4; a read error is the likely cause, and the protein listed here is the DNA translation. CDR3 nucleotides: TGTGCCTGTGGCACGGGCGGGCTGGGGGATACGAAATGGGACACCCGACAGATGTTTTTC. Protein product: CACGTGGLGDTKWDTRQMFF. The chain combines TRDV2 with TRDJ3, with 12 bases lining up with TRDD3. The length of the CDR3 is 20 residues. Germline trimming cut 5 bases from V and 4 bases from J; bases unmatched to any gene: 14. In germline, CDR1 is GEAIGNYY, CDR2 EKD.

A remark on this clone: The TCRdb protein comes from a much larger clone and disagrees with this DNA's translation at residue 11, likely due to a read error; the protein given here is derived from the DNA. The V gene is TRDV2, the J gene TRDJ1; D is perhaps TRDD3 (6 bases). CDR1 is GEAIGNYY, CDR2 EKD, per germline. Trimming took 0 bases from V and 0 from J, leaving 22 bases between them. The CDR3 covers 19 residues. The CDR3 coding sequence is TGTGCCTGTGACACCGTGACACCCCGGGGGAGCAGATACACCGATAAACTCATCTTT. Protein sequence: CACDTVTPRGSRYTDKLIF.

A few counts support this clone. The likely explanation is a read error, given a far larger clone one base away. The genes are TRAV29/DV5 and TRDJ1; the match to TRDD3 covers 11 bases. With V trimmed by 3 bases and J by 1 base, 32 bases remained unmatched. The CDR3 extends over 24 amino acids. Germline CDR1 and CDR2: NSMFDY and ISSIKDK. The CDR3 spells CAATVGLPGELRLGDTFPTDKLIF. DNA of the CDR3: TGTGCAGCAACCGTCGGCCTTCCGGGGGAATTGCGCCTGGGGGATACCTTCCCCACCGATAAACTCATCTTT.

As to this clone: The likely explanation is a read error, given a far larger clone one base away. This chain connects TRDV2 to TRDJ1; D may be TRDD3 (6 bases). V lost 0 bases and J lost 0, with 19 bases in between. CDR1 and CDR2 (germline): GEAIGNYY, EKD. The CDR3 has 18 residues. CDR3 loop: CACDTVLGGGPYTDKLIF. The CDR3 region has the DNA TGTGCCTGTGACACCGTCCTAGGTGGGGGTCCCTACACCGATAAACTCATCTTT.

With respect to this clone: The TCRdb protein, from a much larger clone, departs from this DNA's translation at residue 7, likely by read error; the protein shown derives from the DNA. The chain combines TRDV2 with TRDJ1, with D tentatively TRDD3 (6 bases). The CDR3 runs 16 residues. CDR1 and CDR2 (germline): GEAIGNYY, EKD. Trimming left V 2 bases short and J 5 bases short, with 20 bases between. CDR3 protein: CACDIVRDSGIDKLIF. CDR3 bases: TGTGCCTGTGACATCGTGAGGGATAGCGGTATTGATAAACTCATCTTT.

Remarks on this clone: The translation of this DNA and the TCRdb protein of a much larger clone differ at residue 15, probably owing to a read error; the protein shown here is translated from the DNA. V and J are TRDV2 and TRDJ1; 8 bases map to TRDD3. The length of the CDR3 is 18 residues. Germline V lookup: CDR1 GEAIGNYY, CDR2 EKD. The CDR3 protein is CACDTVGTGGSYTDRLIF. The CDR3 coding sequence is TGTGCCTGTGACACGGTGGGTACTGGGGGGTCGTACACCGATAGACTCATCTTT.